This T cell receptor (beta chain) was obtained from a study of cytomegalovirus exposure and HLA in healthy donors (dated by TCRdb to 2016 to 2017). Regarding the complete study: An earlier analysis of around 600 of the donors reported about 250 Gb of sequence data and more than 90 million unique TCR beta sequences from some 180 million T cells. Of the roughly 400 genotyped donors, about 80% fell in the genetic ancestry cluster associated with self-reported Caucasian donors. In an earlier analysis of 587 of the donors, high-throughput TCR beta sequencing was used to judge whether each TCR beta V gene segment behaved as functional or pseudogenic. HLA typing covered class I and class II loci at four-digit resolution. A few DR-DQ haplotypes were handled as single units for association and clustering because linkage in the cohort was strong. Around 330 gigabases of sequencing data and 75 million to 85 million unique TCR sequences made up an early release that covered fewer than 650 HLA-typed donors. Rather than drawing on any new phenotypic data, the later analysis identified candidate immune exposures from TCR beta sequences and the way those sequences occurred across donors. Across 300 to 400 genotyped donors of the cohort, an average of about 240,000 unique TCR beta nucleotide sequences per donor were sequenced, and about a sixth of those sequences were non-productive. Every repertoire in the discovery cohort had been generated on one and the same sequencing platform. The study aimed to test whether cataloging public T cell receptors could reveal signatures of past pathogen exposure. Typing coverage differed by locus: A, B, C, DRB1 and DQB1 were typed in roughly 629-630 donors, DQA1 in approximately 520, DPA1 in around 610, and DPB1 in approximately 450. Donor age, sex, ethnicity and CMV serostatus were compiled alongside the repertoire data. The T cell repertoires of 666 subjects were profiled by immunosequencing and related to cytomegalovirus serostatus. A later genetic analysis used genome-wide SNP genotypes for about 55% of the 666 donors, treating that subset as a discovery cohort. In addition to the first cohort of approximately 670 subjects, a separate validation cohort of around 110 different subjects was used. High-throughput TCR immunosequencing, statistical association of individual TCRs with disease status, and machine learning were combined to predict cytomegalovirus infection status. A later analysis re-analyzed previously published TCR beta repertoires from 666 donors and added high-resolution HLA genotyping to study TCR occurrence patterns. Beyond this particular receptor, the publication reports: Roughly uniform sequencing depth across donors was assumed in presence/absence analyses, although this assumption may not hold. The classifier was reported to diagnose cytomegalovirus status with high specificity and sensitivity in both the original and validation cohorts. A later analysis associated 15,000 or so TCR beta sequences with specific HLA alleles at a false discovery rate of 0.05. Correlated functional status among segregating V segments might reflect linkage disequilibrium, but an unknown experimental factor could not be ruled out. While some public TCRs were present in many individuals, most TCR sequences turned up only very rarely across donors. Immune exposure information for the cohort was limited to CMV serostatus. In a later analysis, most CMV-associated TCR beta chains were found to appear HLA-restricted, with HLA associations seemingly driven largely by CMV exposure. A further reported finding was that TCR beta sequences accurately predicted the HLA-A and HLA-B alleles for most subjects in the first cohort. A later genetic analysis associated a missense DCLRE1C variant with V-gene and J-gene trimming of TCR beta chains, and an independent cohort replicated the association. In this cohort, only TCR beta chains were sequenced, and detectable features were limited by the absence of alpha or paired-chain data. A later analysis reported that several top co-occurrence clusters appeared linked to parvovirus B19, influenza, CMV and Epstein-Barr virus. The study gave a list of some 150 TCR beta chains associated with cytomegalovirus. Compared with equally common non-associated chains, HLA-associated TCR beta chains in a later analysis were more clonally expanded and had lower generation probabilities. The authors suggested that the approach could potentially be generalized to other disease states and immunological phenotypes. A cluster of highly shared sequence variants was judged likely to be a technical artifact of the sequencing pipeline. According to a later analysis, TCR association rates differed among HLA loci, with DRB1 alleles showing the most associated TCRs and HLA-C alleles showing the fewest. Some 16 rarely observed V segments, including chromosome 9 orphons, were excluded from the earlier analysis of a few hundred of the donors because counts were too low. In an earlier analysis of about 550 of the donors, most TCR beta V segments were observed in productive rearrangements about 87% or about 30% of the time, broadly matching IMGT annotations. In vitro tests confirmed that a few of the cytomegalovirus-associated TCR beta chains recognize cytomegalovirus antigens. Because HLA typing was unavailable for some donors at each locus, only the typed subset was used in association tests. Strong co-occurrence of HLA alleles, especially DR and DQ, made assigning TCR associations to individual alleles difficult. Compared with the approximately 720-donor mean, donors in an Asian-associated ancestry cluster had fewer N-insertions in productive TCRs, according to a later genetic analysis. Because the 87-base-pair reads could not distinguish some IMGT-functional V segments, including TRBV6-2 and TRBV6-3, those segments were excluded.

In total, over 600 healthy bone marrow donors made up the cohort. At the time of sampling, every cohort member was nominally healthy, though immune exposures that went unrecorded were likely present. The donor tested CMV seronegative and was one of the 352 seronegative cohort members. A peripheral blood sample was provided by each donor, and peripheral blood mononuclear cells were used for TCR beta sequencing. The Qiagen DNeasy Blood Extraction Kit was used to extract genomic DNA from the blood cell samples. The library was generated by the immunoSEQ multiplex PCR assay. The multiplex PCR relied on a mix of 60 forward primers for TCR Vbeta segments and 13 reverse primers for TCR Jbeta segments. Amplification of the CDR3 region of rearranged TCR beta genes was performed with a multiplex PCR assay on genomic DNA. The amplified TCR beta libraries were sequenced on the Illumina HiSeq System as 87-base-pair reads. The paper's processing steps were these. Across the roughly 700 repertoires, a later analysis counted 80 million or so unique TCR beta chains, 9.5 million to 12 million of which were shared by at least two donors. A nearest-neighbor algorithm error-corrected the raw reads and collapsed the reads into unique sequences, merging closely related sequences to remove PCR and sequencing errors. V, D and J gene segments were assigned by aligning CDR3 sequences to IMGT reference sequences. Each retained sequence needed at least a six-nucleotide match to both a V gene segment and a J gene segment. Rearrangements were called productive when the CDR3 lacked stop codons and stayed in frame with V and J; all others were non-productive. CDR3 was defined by IMGT convention, running from the second conserved V-encoded cysteine to the conserved J-encoded phenylalanine. The earlier analysis of a few hundred of the donors excluded sequences that lacked an unambiguous match to a single V gene segment. In an earlier analysis of several hundred of the donors, V segments were called functional above 56.7% productive rearrangements and were called segregating when the between-donor standard deviation exceeded 5%. A statistical classification framework was built for diagnosing cytomegalovirus status from the catalog of TCR beta chain sequences. In a later analysis, TCR nucleotide sequences were compared against IMGT/GENE-DB human TR gene sequences so that V and J genes could be assigned. The TCRdist pipeline was used in a later analysis to assign CDR3 sequences and most-parsimonious VDJ recombination scenarios. In a later analysis, each TCR beta chain was defined by its CDR3 amino acid sequence together with its V-gene family, and reads without a unique V-gene family were excluded. In a later analysis, 450 to 600 highly shared, low-generation-probability nucleotide sequences were removed to address suspected cross-contamination and a sequencing artifact. In a later analysis, a clonal expansion index for each public chain was calculated from normalized within-repertoire ranks of inferred template counts. Generation probabilities in a later analysis came from a VDJ recombination model fitted to out-of-frame rearrangements, and those results were checked against IGoR. Hypergeometric tests were used in a later analysis to score TCR-TCR, TCR-HLA and TCR-CMV co-occurrence, with a repertoire-size bias correction applied to the TCR pairs. In a later analysis, false discovery rates were estimated by permuting HLA or CMV assignments 20 times. A later analysis grouped co-occurring TCRs with DBSCAN, adding TCRdist sequence similarity when clustering within HLA-allele-positive subsets. Co-occurrence clustering excluded repertoires with fewer than 30,000 or more than 120,000 public chains, plus five with anomalous nucleotide sharing. TCRdb mirrors the immuneACCESS table, restricted to in-frame sequences. Some clones are absent from its copies; in checked studies, under half trace to an unresolved V gene, and the reason for the others is unknown. V and J calls and clone size are as listed in that table; D and trimming were resolved from the DNA. For this sample the table gives 150,000 to 200,000 clones, of which around 82% were detected only once. The biggest ten clones account for around 5.7% of the sample.

For this clone: There is no known antigen for this receptor. Base-call qualities are not available, and no considerably larger clone is one nucleotide away.

The CDR3 holds 16 amino acids from the cysteine to the phenylalanine. Solely the CDR3 DNA is kept, with 48 bases framed from the first base. The sequence derives from a man between 35 and 55 years old in good health and CMV-seronegative. Here the chain combines TRBV21-1 and TRBJ2-7; the table's TRBD1 call for D was not verified on the DNA. TRBV21-1 has pseudogene status. Material: PBMCs. The nucleotides read TGTGCCAGCAGCACCAGCCCCGGGACAGTCTCCTACGAGCAGTACTTC. Translated, this gives CASSTSPGTVSYEQYF.